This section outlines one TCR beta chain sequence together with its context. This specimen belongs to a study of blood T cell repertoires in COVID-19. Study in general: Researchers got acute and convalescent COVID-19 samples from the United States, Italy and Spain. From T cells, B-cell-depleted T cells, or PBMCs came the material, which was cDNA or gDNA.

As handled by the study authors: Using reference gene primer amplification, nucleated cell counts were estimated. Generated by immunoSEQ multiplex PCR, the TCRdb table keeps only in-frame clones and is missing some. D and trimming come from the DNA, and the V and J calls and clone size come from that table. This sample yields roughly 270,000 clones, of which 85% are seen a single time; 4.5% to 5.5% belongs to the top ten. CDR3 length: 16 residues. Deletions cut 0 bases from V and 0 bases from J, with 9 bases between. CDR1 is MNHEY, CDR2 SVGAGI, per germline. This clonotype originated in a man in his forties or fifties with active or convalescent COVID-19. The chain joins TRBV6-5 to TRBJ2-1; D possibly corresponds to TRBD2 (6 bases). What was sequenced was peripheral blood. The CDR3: CASSYSGLSSYNEQFF. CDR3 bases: TGTGCCAGCAGTTACTCGGGACTTAGCTCCTACAATGAGCAGTTCTTC.